Many counts were recorded for the clone carrying this TCR beta chain. RNA transcripts were the template for amplifying TCR beta CDR3 regions. A first-round RT-PCR of the TCR CDR3 used the HTBI primer set. TCRdb independently ran MiXCR on the multiplex PCR reads; one entry per CDR3 protein. The sample shows 350,000 or so distinct CDR3 sequences, approximately 18% of them seen only once. The sample is drawn from a study of T cells in Graves' hyperthyroidism and ophthalmopathy. Clinical Activity Scores of at least 3, NOSPECS grades of at least 4 and durations under 3 months characterized ophthalmopathy patients. The V gene lost 6 bases and the J gene lost 3 bases, with 14 bases spanning the gap. The CDR3 is 14 amino acids. Looked up from germline, CDR1 is ENHRY and CDR2 is SYGVKD.

The sequence derives from a woman between 40 and 55 years old with Graves' ophthalmopathy. The chain has TRBV10-3 and TRBJ1-2; maybe TRBD1 (5 bases). The sequenced sample was blood. The CDR3 nucleotides are TGTGCCATCAGCCAGATTGACAGCTACTATGGCTACACCTTC. Its protein product is CAISQIDSYYGYTF.